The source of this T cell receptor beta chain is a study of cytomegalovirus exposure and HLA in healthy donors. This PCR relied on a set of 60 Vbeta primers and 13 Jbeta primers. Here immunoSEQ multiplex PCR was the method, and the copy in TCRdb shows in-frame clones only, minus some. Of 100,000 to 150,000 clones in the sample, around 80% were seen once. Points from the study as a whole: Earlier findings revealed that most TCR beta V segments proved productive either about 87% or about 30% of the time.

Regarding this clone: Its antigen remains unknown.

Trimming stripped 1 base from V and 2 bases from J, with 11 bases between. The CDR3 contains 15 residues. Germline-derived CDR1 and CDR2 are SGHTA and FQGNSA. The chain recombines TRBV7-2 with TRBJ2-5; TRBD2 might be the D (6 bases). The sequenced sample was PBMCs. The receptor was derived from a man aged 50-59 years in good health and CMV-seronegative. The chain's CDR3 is CASSLGPGRQETQYF. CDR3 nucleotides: TGTGCCAGCAGCTTAGGTCCAGGGAGGCAAGAGACCCAGTACTTC.